This T cell receptor beta chain was identified in a study of blood T cell repertoires in COVID-19. CDR3 length equals 16 residues. Germline-derived CDR1 and CDR2 are LGHNA and YNFKEQ. After removal of 4 bases from V and 1 base from J, the junction contained 3 bases not matched to a gene. Original methodology: Nucleated cell number was recorded as an estimate derived from reference gene primer amplification. Repertoires were generated with immunoSEQ multiplex PCR, while TCRdb's copy carries only in-frame clones and drops some. V and J calls and clone size are given by that table; D and trimming were obtained from the DNA. The sample records more than 35,000 clones, 80% being singletons.

This receptor was taken from a woman in her seventies with acute or convalescent COVID-19. The sample taken for sequencing was peripheral blood. This sequence joins TRBV4-2 and TRBJ2-5, with 13 bases fitting TRBD2. The CDR3 nucleotides read TGTGCCAGCAGCCGAGGACTAGCGGGGGCCCAAGAGACCCAGTACTTC. Amino acids: CASSRGLAGAQETQYF.